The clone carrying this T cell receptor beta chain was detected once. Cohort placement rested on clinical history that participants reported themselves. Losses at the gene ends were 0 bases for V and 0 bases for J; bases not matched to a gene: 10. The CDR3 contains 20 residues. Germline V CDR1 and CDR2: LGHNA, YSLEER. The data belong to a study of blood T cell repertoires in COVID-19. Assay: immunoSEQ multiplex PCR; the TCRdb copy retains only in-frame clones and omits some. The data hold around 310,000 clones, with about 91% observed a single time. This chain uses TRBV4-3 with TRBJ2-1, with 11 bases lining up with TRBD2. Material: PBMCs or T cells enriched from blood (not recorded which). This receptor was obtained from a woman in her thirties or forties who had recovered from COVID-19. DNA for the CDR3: TGCGCCAGCAGCCAAGATGGACTAGCGGGCTCTCTCAGCTCCTACAATGAGCAGTTCTTC. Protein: CASSQDGLAGSLSSYNEQFF.